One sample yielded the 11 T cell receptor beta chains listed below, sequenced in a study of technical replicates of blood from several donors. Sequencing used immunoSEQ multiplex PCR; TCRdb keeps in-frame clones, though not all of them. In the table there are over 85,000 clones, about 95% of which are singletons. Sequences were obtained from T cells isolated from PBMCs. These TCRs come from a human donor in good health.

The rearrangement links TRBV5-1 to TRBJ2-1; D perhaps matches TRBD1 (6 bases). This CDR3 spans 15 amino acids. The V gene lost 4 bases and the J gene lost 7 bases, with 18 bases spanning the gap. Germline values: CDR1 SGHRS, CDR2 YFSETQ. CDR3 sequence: CASSAQGLKENEQFF. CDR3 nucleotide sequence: TGCGCCAGCAGCGCACAGGGTCTCAAAGAGAATGAGCAGTTCTTC.

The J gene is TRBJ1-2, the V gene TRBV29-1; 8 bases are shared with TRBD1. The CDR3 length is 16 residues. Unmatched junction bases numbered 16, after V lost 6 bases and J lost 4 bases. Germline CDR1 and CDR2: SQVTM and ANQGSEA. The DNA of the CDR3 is TGCAGCGTCCCCGATGCGGACAGGGTAGGGGGCTATGGCTACACCTTC. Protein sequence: CSVPDADRVGGYGYTF.

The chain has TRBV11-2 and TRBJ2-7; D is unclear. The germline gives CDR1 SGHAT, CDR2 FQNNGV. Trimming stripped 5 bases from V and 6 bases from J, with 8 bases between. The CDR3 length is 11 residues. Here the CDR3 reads CASSPSGEQYF. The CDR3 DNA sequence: TGTGCCAGCAGCCCCTCCGGCGAGCAGTACTTC.

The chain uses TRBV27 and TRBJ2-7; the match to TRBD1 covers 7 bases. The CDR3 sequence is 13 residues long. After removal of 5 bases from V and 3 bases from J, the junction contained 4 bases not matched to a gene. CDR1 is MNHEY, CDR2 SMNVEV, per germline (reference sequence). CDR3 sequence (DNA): TGTGCCAGCAGTATCGGACAGGTCTACGAGCAGTACTTC. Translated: CASSIGQVYEQYF.

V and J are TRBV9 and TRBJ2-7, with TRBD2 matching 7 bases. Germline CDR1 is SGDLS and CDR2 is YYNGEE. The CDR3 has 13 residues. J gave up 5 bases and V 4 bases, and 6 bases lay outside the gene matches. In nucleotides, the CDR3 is TGTGCCAGCAGCTTTGGGGAGGGGCACGAGCAGTACTTC. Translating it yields CASSFGEGHEQYF.

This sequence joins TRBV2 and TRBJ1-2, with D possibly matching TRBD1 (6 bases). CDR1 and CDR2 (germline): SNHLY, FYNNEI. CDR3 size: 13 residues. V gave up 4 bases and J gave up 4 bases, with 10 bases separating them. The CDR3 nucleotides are TGTGCCAGCAGTGGACAGGAGCCCTATGGCTACACCTTC. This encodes CASSGQEPYGYTF. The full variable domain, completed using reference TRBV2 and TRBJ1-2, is EPEVTQTPSHQVTQMGQEVILRCVPISNHLYFYWYRQILGQKVEFLVSFYNNEISEKSEIFDDQFSVERPDGSNFTLKIRSTKLEDSAMYFCASSGQEPYGYTFGSGTRLTVV.

The CDR3 reads CASSFSGGSNQPQHF. The CDR3 DNA follows: TGTGCCAGCAGCTTTAGTGGGGGGAGCAATCAGCCCCAGCATTTT. The chain employs TRBV7-6 and TRBJ1-5; D perhaps matches TRBD1 (5 bases). The V and J ends lost 3 bases and 1 base respectively, with 10 bases between them. The CDR3 runs to 15 residues. Germline V lookup: CDR1 SGHVS, CDR2 FNYEAQ.

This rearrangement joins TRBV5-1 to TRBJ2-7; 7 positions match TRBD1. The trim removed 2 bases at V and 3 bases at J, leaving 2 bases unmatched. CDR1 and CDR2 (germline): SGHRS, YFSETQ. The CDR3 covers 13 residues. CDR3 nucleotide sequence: TGCGCCAGCAGCTTCAGACAGGGCTACGAGCAGTACTTC. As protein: CASSFRQGYEQYF.

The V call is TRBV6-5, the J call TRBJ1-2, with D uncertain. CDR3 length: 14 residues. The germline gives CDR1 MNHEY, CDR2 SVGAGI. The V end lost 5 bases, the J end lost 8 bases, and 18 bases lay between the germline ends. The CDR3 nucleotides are TGTGCCAGCAGTCCCCCGAAGGGAGGGAAAGGCTACACCTTC. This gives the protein CASSPPKGGKGYTF.

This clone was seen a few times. This CDR3 reads CASSVVGSGNEQFF. CDR3 coding DNA: TGTGCCAGCAGCGTTGTAGGGAGCGGAAATGAGCAGTTCTTC. The V and J genes are TRBV9 and TRBJ2-1; D is possibly TRBD2 (5 bases). V shed 2 bases and J shed 7 bases, with 13 bases lying between them. The CDR3 covers 14 residues. The germline V gene encodes CDR1 SGDLS and CDR2 YYNGEE.

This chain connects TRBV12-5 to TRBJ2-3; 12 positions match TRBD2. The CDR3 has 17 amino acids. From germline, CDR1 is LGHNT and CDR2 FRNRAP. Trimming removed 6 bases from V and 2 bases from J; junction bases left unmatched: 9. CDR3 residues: CASGLQTSGSFTDTQYF. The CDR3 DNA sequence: TGTGCTAGTGGCCTACAGACTAGCGGGAGTTTCACAGATACGCAGTATTTT.